This T cell receptor (beta chain) was profiled in a study of preoperative IRX-2 immunotherapy in early breast cancer. In regard to this clone: One junction end does not reproduce the germline sequence, and a read error may be involved.

Treatment described: preoperative locoregional IRX-2 cytokine immunotherapy. Patients received preoperative, locoregional IRX-2 cytokine immunotherapy in a phase Ib study. Profiling relied on immunoSEQ multiplex PCR, and the TCRdb table lists in-frame clones only, not all of them. The top ten clones hold under 4% of a sample with roughly 27,000 clones, 82% of them seen once. Sampling took place from a patient treated with IRX-2 immunotherapy. The receptor was derived from a human donor with breast cancer.

CDR3 in DNA: TGTGCCAGCAGTGACTCAGGGGGCTCAGAGACCCAGTACTTC. It translates to CASSDSGGSETQYF. The V call is TRBV6-8, the J call TRBJ2-5; 8 nucleotides match TRBD1. The CDR3 is 14 residues long. CDR1 is MNHGY and CDR2 is SAAAGT in the germline V gene.